This TCR beta chain appears in the sequencing data of a study of blood T cell repertoires in COVID-19. Study as a whole: Both acute and convalescent COVID-19 samples were obtained from the United States, Italy and Spain. PBMCs, B-cell-depleted T cells, or T cells were the source of the cDNA or gDNA that made up the material.

Seattle patient enrollment occurred during active infection, with longitudinal follow-up thereafter. Sequencing used immunoSEQ multiplex PCR; TCRdb keeps in-frame clones, though not all of them. The sample consists of a few hundred thousand clones, more than 75% of them appearing once. Looked up from germline, CDR1 is LGHNA and CDR2 is YNFKEQ. This CDR3 spans 14 amino acids. The V gene end was trimmed by 3 bases and the J gene end by 4 bases; junction bases not matched to a gene: 2. Sequenced input: peripheral blood. This TCR was sampled from a woman aged 70-85 years with COVID-19, enrolled during active disease. This chain links TRBV4-2 with TRBJ2-1; 8 bases match TRBD1. This CDR3 is CASSHGQGYNEQFF. The CDR3 DNA reads as TGTGCCAGCAGCCATGGACAGGGTTACAATGAGCAGTTCTTC.